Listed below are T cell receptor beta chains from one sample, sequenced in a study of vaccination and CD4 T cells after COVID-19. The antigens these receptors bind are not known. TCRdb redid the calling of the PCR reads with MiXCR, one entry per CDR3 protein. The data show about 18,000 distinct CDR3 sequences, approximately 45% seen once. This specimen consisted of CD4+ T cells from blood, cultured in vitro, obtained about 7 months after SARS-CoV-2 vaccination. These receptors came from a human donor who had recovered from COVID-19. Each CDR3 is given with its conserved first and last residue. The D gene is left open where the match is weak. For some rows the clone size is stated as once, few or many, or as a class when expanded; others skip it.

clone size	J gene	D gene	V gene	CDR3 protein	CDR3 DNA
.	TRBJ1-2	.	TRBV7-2	CASSLATIPYGYTF	TGTGCCAGCAGCTTAGCGACAATCCCCTATGGCTACACCTTC
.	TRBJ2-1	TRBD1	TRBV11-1	CASSSQGAGYNEQFF	TGTGCCAGCAGCTCACAGGGGGCGGGATACAATGAGCAGTTCTTC
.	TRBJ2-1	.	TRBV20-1	CSAKGRENEQFF	TGCAGTGCGAAGGGTAGGGAGAATGAGCAGTTCTTC
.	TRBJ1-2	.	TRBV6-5	CASSYSFRKISSYGYTF	TGTGCCAGCAGTTACTCGTTTCGGAAGATCTCTTCGTATGGCTACACCTTC
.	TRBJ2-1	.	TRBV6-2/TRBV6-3	CASTTQSRENEQFF	TGTGCCAGCACCACACAAAGCAGGGAAAATGAGCAGTTCTTC
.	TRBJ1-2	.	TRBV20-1	CSAGDRDTNYGYTF	TGCAGTGCGGGGGACCGGGACACTAACTATGGCTACACCTTC
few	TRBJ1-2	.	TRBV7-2	CASSIDAPRRGYTF	TGTGCCAGCAGCATAGATGCCCCGCGGAGAGGCTACACCTTC
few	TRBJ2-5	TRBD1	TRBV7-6	CASSLLTGPQETQYF	TGTGCCAGCAGCCTACTGACAGGGCCCCAAGAGACCCAGTACTTC
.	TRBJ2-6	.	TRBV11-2	CASTWGVPPGANVLTF	TGTGCCAGCACCTGGGGGGTTCCCCCTGGGGCCAACGTCCTGACTTTC
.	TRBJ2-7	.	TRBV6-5	CASSYRTAAVDEQYF	TGTGCCAGCAGTTACCGGACCGCCGCCGTGGACGAGCAGTACTTC
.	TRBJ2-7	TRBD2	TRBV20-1	CSAPLAGGAYEQYF	TGCAGTGCCCCACTAGCGGGAGGAGCCTACGAGCAGTACTTC
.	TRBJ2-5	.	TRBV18	CASSPSGRKTQYF	TGTGCCAGCTCACCGAGCGGGCGAAAGACCCAGTACTTC
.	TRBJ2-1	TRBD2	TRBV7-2	CASSFIAGLVNNEQFF	TGTGCCAGCAGCTTTATAGCGGGACTAGTGAACAATGAGCAGTTCTTC
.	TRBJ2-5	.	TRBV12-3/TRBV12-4	CASSLRRGGEETQYF	TGTGCCAGCAGTTTAAGGAGGGGCGGTGAAGAGACCCAGTACTTC
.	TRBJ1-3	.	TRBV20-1	CSARESGGNTIYF	TGCAGTGCTAGAGAGTCCGGGGGAAACACCATATATTTT
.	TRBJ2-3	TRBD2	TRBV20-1	CSARLAGGPGDTQYF	TGCAGTGCTAGACTAGCGGGGGGGCCCGGAGATACGCAGTATTTT
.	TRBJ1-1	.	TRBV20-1	CSATSDMNTEAFF	TGCAGTGCTACCTCGGACATGAACACTGAAGCTTTCTTT
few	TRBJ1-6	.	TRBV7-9	CASSPDGSRGSPLHF	TGTGCCAGCAGCCCCGATGGGAGTAGGGGTTCACCCCTCCACTTT
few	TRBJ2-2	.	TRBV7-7	CASSLAAATGELFF	TGTGCTAGCAGCTTAGCGGCGGCAACCGGGGAGCTGTTTTTT
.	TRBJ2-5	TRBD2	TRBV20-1	CSAMETSGGSGETQYF	TGCAGTGCTATGGAGACTAGCGGGGGCTCGGGGGAGACCCAGTACTTC
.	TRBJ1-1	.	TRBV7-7	CASSFELNTEAFF	TGTGCTAGCAGCTTTGAGTTAAACACTGAAGCTTTCTTT
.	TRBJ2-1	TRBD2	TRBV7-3	CASSFQGGSGSGEQFF	TGTGCCAGCAGCTTCCAAGGGGGTAGCGGGAGCGGTGAGCAGTTCTTC
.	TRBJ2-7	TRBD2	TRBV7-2	CASSLSLAGAGEQYF	TGTGCCAGCAGCTTATCTCTAGCGGGGGCCGGCGAGCAGTACTTC
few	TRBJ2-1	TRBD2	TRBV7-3	CASSLGGLAGSYNEQFF	TGTGCCAGCAGCTTAGGGGGCCTAGCGGGATCCTACAATGAGCAGTTCTTC
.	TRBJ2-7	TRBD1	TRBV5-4	CASSLGQDSYEQYF	TGTGCCAGCAGCTTAGGACAGGACTCCTACGAGCAGTACTTC
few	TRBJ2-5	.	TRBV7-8	CASSPGPGVQETQYF	TGTGCCAGCAGCCCGGGTCCGGGGGTTCAAGAGACCCAGTACTTC
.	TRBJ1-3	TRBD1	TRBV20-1	CSATQGALNTIYF	TGCAGTGCTACGCAGGGGGCCCTAAACACCATATATTTT
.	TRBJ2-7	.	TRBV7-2	CASSPSYEQYF	TGTGCCAGCAGCCCGTCTTACGAGCAGTACTTC
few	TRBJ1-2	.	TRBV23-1	CATPRDRYTF	TGCGCCACCCCCCGGGACCGCTACACCTTC
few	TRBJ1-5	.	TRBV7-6	CASSLPFQPQHF	TGTGCCAGCAGCTTACCATTTCAGCCCCAGCATTTT
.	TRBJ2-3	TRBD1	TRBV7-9	CASGLGQGGADTQYF	TGTGCCAGCGGGCTGGGACAGGGCGGGGCAGATACGCAGTATTTT
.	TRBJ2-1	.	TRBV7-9	CASSPPNRVAGTYNEQFF	TGTGCCAGCAGCCCACCAAATAGAGTGGCAGGAACCTACAATGAGCAGTTCTTC
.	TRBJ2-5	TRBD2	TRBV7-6	CASSAKAGGQETQYF	TGTGCCAGCAGCGCCAAAGCGGGAGGACAAGAGACCCAGTACTTC
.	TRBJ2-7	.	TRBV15	CATSREPLIGATYEQYF	TGTGCCACCAGCAGAGAACCCTTAATCGGGGCCACCTACGAGCAGTACTTC
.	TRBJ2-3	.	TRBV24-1	CATSDLPDPSGTQYF	TGTGCCACCAGTGATTTGCCAGACCCCTCCGGTACGCAGTATTTT
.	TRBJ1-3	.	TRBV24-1	CATSLAGSGNTIYF	TGTGCCACCAGTCTAGCGGGGTCTGGAAACACCATATATTTT